This T cell receptor (beta chain) originates from a study of T cell changes during pregnancy in multiple sclerosis. Using immunoSEQ multiplex PCR, the repertoire was profiled, and TCRdb retains in-frame clones only, with some absent. The sample has about 41,000 clones, 90% to 95% seen once. V lost 0 bases to trimming and J lost 8 bases; unmatched junction nucleotides: 17. Looked up from germline, CDR1 is LGHNA and CDR2 is YSLEER. The CDR3 runs 18 residues. This clonotype was sampled from a female donor with multiple sclerosis, enrolled in a pregnancy study. This rearrangement joins TRBV4-3 to TRBJ1-2; 8 bases map to TRBD1. The specimen comprised CD8+ T cells from peripheral blood mononuclear cells, sampled in the third trimester of pregnancy. CDR3 amino acids: CASSQDSRGHGGGDGYTF. CDR3 sequence (DNA): TGCGCCAGCAGCCAAGATAGCAGGGGGCACGGTGGAGGTGACGGCTACACCTTC.